Listed below are T cell receptor beta chains from one sample, sequenced in a study of PD-1 blockade in classical Hodgkin lymphoma. The table came from immunoSEQ multiplex PCR; TCRdb's copy has only in-frame clones and leaves some out. The table includes approximately 80,000 clones, approximately 88% detected once. Sequences were derived from peripheral blood mononuclear cells (PBMCs), sampled at baseline. Source of these receptors: a human donor with classical Hodgkin lymphoma. Both conserved end residues are part of each CDR3. D genes are given only for firm matches. Clone size appears in some rows only: once, few, many, or a class for an expanded clone.

TRBV6-1	TRBD1	few	TRBJ1-3	CASRAGTDAGNTIYF	TGTGCCAGCAGAGCCGGGACAGACGCTGGAAACACCATATATTTT
TRBV19	.	.	TRBJ2-7	CASSTAKDPGFYEQYF	TGTGCCAGTAGTACCGCCAAGGACCCGGGGTTCTACGAGCAGTACTTC
TRBV6-5	.	.	TRBJ2-3	CASSIIAFSTDTQYF	TGTGCCAGCAGTATAATAGCGTTTAGCACAGATACGCAGTATTTT
TRBV7-9	.	.	TRBJ2-5	CASSLALDRGETQYF	TGTGCCAGCAGCTTAGCCTTAGACCGGGGGGAGACCCAGTACTTC
TRBV15	.	.	TRBJ2-1	CATSRETLTQAEQFF	TGTGCCACCAGCAGAGAGACCCTGACTCAAGCTGAGCAGTTCTTC
TRBV4-1	.	.	TRBJ1-1	CASSQVHGPEAFF	TGCGCCAGCAGCCAGGTACACGGGCCTGAAGCTTTCTTT
TRBV19	.	.	TRBJ1-5	CASSIPRGGVAQHF	TGTGCCAGTAGTATTCCGCGAGGTGGCGTGGCCCAGCATTTT
TRBV6-1	TRBD2	once	TRBJ2-7	CASRTLAGEQYF	TGTGCCAGCAGAACCTTAGCGGGGGAGCAGTACTTC
TRBV4-3	TRBD2	.	TRBJ2-7	CASSQQIGTSGSPYEQYF	TGCGCCAGCAGCCAACAAATAGGGACTAGCGGGAGTCCCTACGAGCAGTACTTC
TRBV25-1	.	few	TRBJ2-5	CASSAFSSGMETQYF	TGTGCCAGCAGTGCCTTCTCCTCAGGAATGGAGACCCAGTACTTC
TRBV5-6	TRBD2	.	TRBJ2-1	CASILSGRQPNEQFF	TGTGCCAGCATCCTTAGCGGGAGGCAGCCCAATGAGCAGTTCTTC
TRBV5-1	TRBD1	once	TRBJ1-1	CASSLAGGTNTEAFF	TGCGCCAGCAGCTTGGCAGGGGGCACGAACACTGAAGCTTTCTTT
TRBV5-1	.	few	TRBJ1-1	CASSWGEGTEAFF	TGCGCCAGCAGCTGGGGGGAGGGCACTGAAGCTTTCTTT
TRBV30	.	.	TRBJ1-2	CAWGQTNYGYTF	TGTGCCTGGGGACAGACCAACTATGGCTACACCTTC
TRBV11-2	.	.	TRBJ2-7	CASSLEYPEPTNSYEQYF	TGTGCCAGCAGCTTAGAATACCCCGAACCAACAAACTCCTACGAGCAGTACTTC
TRBV19	.	.	TRBJ1-1	CASSISAPRAEAFF	TGTGCCAGTAGTATATCGGCTCCTCGGGCTGAAGCTTTCTTT
TRBV10-3	TRBD2	.	TRBJ2-3	CAISVASGVTDTQYF	TGTGCCATCAGTGTTGCTAGCGGGGTCACAGATACGCAGTATTTT
TRBV28	.	.	TRBJ2-7	CASRVGGRGEQYF	TGTGCCAGCAGGGTAGGGGGGCGCGGCGAGCAGTACTTC
TRBV10-1	.	few	TRBJ1-1	CASRSRMNTEAFF	TGCGCCAGCAGATCCAGGATGAACACTGAAGCTTTCTTT
TRBV5-1	.	.	TRBJ2-2	CASSYSGTEFVGELFF	TGCGCCAGCAGCTATTCCGGGACTGAGTTCGTCGGGGAGCTGTTTTTT
TRBV7-2	.	.	TRBJ1-1	CASSLAGPMRAEAFF	TGTGCCAGCAGCTTAGCAGGGCCCATGAGGGCTGAAGCTTTCTTT
TRBV5-1	.	.	TRBJ1-2	CASSFPTDTMLANYGYTF	TGCGCCAGCAGCTTCCCGACAGATACAATGCTAGCTAACTATGGCTACACCTTC
TRBV28	.	.	TRBJ1-4	CASSLRAINEKLFF	TGTGCCAGCAGCCTCCGGGCCATTAATGAAAAACTGTTTTTT
TRBV19	TRBD1	once	TRBJ2-6	CASTPGGQGVPGANVLTF	TGTGCCAGTACCCCAGGAGGACAGGGAGTACCTGGGGCCAACGTCCTGACTTTC
TRBV5-1	.	.	TRBJ1-1	CASSLDGVMNTEAFF	TGCGCCAGCAGCTTGGATGGCGTCATGAACACTGAAGCTTTCTTT
TRBV27	.	.	TRBJ2-1	CASSLPHLGQFF	TGTGCCAGCAGTTTGCCCCACCTTGGGCAGTTCTTC
TRBV19	TRBD1	.	TRBJ2-2	CASSRTGGTTGELFF	TGTGCCAGTAGTAGGACAGGGGGTACCACCGGGGAGCTGTTTTTT
TRBV18	.	.	TRBJ1-3	CASSPPQGAAGNTIYF	TGTGCCAGCTCACCACCACAAGGTGCAGCTGGAAACACCATATATTTT
TRBV30	.	.	TRBJ2-3	CAWSAGRRTDTQYF	TGCGCCTGGAGTGCCGGGCGGCGCACAGATACGCAGTATTTT
TRBV7-9	TRBD2	once	TRBJ2-1	CASSTNRGSGISYNEQFF	TGTGCCAGCAGCACAAATCGGGGTAGCGGGATCTCCTACAATGAGCAGTTCTTC
TRBV7-9	TRBD2	few	TRBJ2-2	CASSPRTSGTHTGELFF	TGTGCCAGCAGCCCCAGGACTAGCGGGACCCACACCGGGGAGCTGTTTTTT
TRBV5-1	.	.	TRBJ2-1	CASNPVAGSEQFF	TGCGCCAGCAACCCGGTGGCGGGGAGTGAGCAGTTCTTC
TRBV29-1	TRBD1	.	TRBJ1-5	CSVGTGSNQPQHF	TGCAGCGTCGGGACAGGGAGCAATCAGCCCCAGCATTTT
TRBV5-1	.	.	TRBJ2-3	CASSLGERTDTQYF	TGCGCCAGCAGCTTGGGAGAGCGCACAGATACGCAGTATTTT
TRBV28	.	.	TRBJ2-7	CASSLAGAPNRYEQYF	TGTGCCAGCAGTTTGGCGGGGGCCCCTAACCGGTACGAGCAGTACTTC
TRBV19	TRBD1	medium-sized	TRBJ2-1	CASSISGGDGNEQFF	TGTGCCAGTAGTATCTCAGGGGGAGACGGCAATGAGCAGTTCTTC
TRBV30	TRBD1	few	TRBJ1-2	CACTGQGVRGYTF	TGTGCCTGCACCGGACAGGGTGTGAGAGGCTACACCTTC
TRBV23-1	.	.	TRBJ2-4	CASSRPRLRGKNIQYF	TGCGCCAGCAGCCGGCCAAGGCTCCGTGGCAAAAACATTCAGTACTTC
TRBV19	.	once	TRBJ1-1	CASRNREVNTEAFF	TGTGCCAGTAGGAACAGGGAGGTGAACACTGAAGCTTTCTTT
TRBV11-2	TRBD2	.	TRBJ2-1	CASSIAGTSGSSSYNEQFF	TGTGCCAGCAGCATTGCCGGGACTAGCGGTTCAAGCTCCTACAATGAGCAGTTCTTC
TRBV2	.	.	TRBJ2-1	CASTLNTNNEQFF	TGTGCCAGCACCCTGAACACCAACAATGAGCAGTTCTTC
TRBV5-8	.	.	TRBJ1-1	CASSLVPLNTEAFF	TGTGCCAGCAGCTTGGTACCCTTGAACACTGAAGCTTTCTTT
TRBV7-9	TRBD2	.	TRBJ2-1	CASSLGLALNEQFF	TGTGCCAGCAGCTTAGGACTAGCATTGAATGAGCAGTTCTTC
TRBV28	.	.	TRBJ1-3	CASSLVPSGNTIYF	TGTGCCAGCAGTTTAGTCCCTTCTGGAAACACCATATATTTT
TRBV29-1	.	.	TRBJ1-1	CSGYGNTEAFF	TGCAGCGGGTACGGGAACACTGAAGCTTTCTTT
TRBV2	.	.	TRBJ2-7	CASSENLISTGEQYF	TGTGCCAGCAGTGAGAACCTAATCTCAACAGGCGAGCAGTACTTC
TRBV4-3	TRBD1	.	TRBJ1-5	CASSPGQGGQPQHF	TGCGCCAGCAGCCCAGGACAGGGAGGTCAGCCCCAGCATTTT
TRBV5-6	TRBD2	.	TRBJ2-3	CASSLLAFGTDTQYF	TGTGCCAGCAGCTTACTAGCGTTTGGCACAGATACGCAGTATTTT